Listed here are 3 T cell receptor beta chains from one sample, sequenced in a study of blood T cells in healthy people across ages (dated by TCRdb to the mid-2010s). The library relied on 5' RACE. Sequencing was carried out with an Illumina HiSeq 2500. A second PCR of about 7 to 12 cycles was run with a J-beta primer mix and a sample-barcoded 5' primer. TCRdb's own reprocessing of the public reads used fastp at Q25 and MiXCR and kept productive beta chains. For every CDR3 protein sequence, its rows merge into one entry that carries the most common genes and DNA. Within this sample are about 1.1 million distinct CDR3 sequences, with around two fifths of them counted one time only. The ten largest clones take up around 14% of the sample. Sequenced material: blood. These receptors all come from a man in his late teens or twenties in good health.

This clonotype was picked up a small number of times. A junction boundary mismatches the germline segment, possibly from a read error. The chain couples TRBV12-5 to TRBJ2-4; no clear D gene. CDR3 size: 8 residues. CDR1 is LGHNT and CDR2 is FRNRAP in the germline V gene. The CDR3 protein is CASALQYF. The CDR3 coding sequence is TGTGCTAGTGCTTTGCAGTACTTC.

The chain recombines TRBV10-1 with TRBJ2-7; 11 bases line up with TRBD1. Matching the DNA end better, TRBJ2-5 makes the J call doubtful. Germline CDR1 is WNHNN and CDR2 is SYGVQD (reference sequence). The CDR3 contains 15 residues. The CDR3 region is CASSEGTGGAETQYF. Written as DNA, the CDR3 is TGCGCCAGCAGTGAAGGGACAGGGGGAGCAGAGACCCAGTACTTC.

The chain carries TRBV27 and TRBJ2-7, with 8 bases aligning to TRBD2. This CDR3 spans 14 amino acids. The J segment lost 7 bases and the V segment lost 3 bases, leaving 8 bases of the junction unmatched. From germline, CDR1 is MNHEY and CDR2 SMNVEV (reference sequence). CDR3 DNA: TGTGCCAGCAGTTTCGGGGGGGCCCCCAATGAGCAGTACTTC. Translating gives CASSFGGAPNEQYF.